This TCR beta chain was captured in a study of blood T cell repertoires in COVID-19. Some clones are missing from TCRdb's copy, which holds only in-frame ones; the method was immunoSEQ multiplex PCR. The data show fewer than 40,000 clones, with 80% to 90% seen just once and 4.5% to 5% held by the top ten. After removal of 4 bases from V and 1 base from J, the junction contained 12 bases not matched to a gene. Germline assignment: CDR1 SGHAT and CDR2 FQNNGV. This CDR3 is built from 18 residues. Sequenced: peripheral blood. V is TRBV11-2 and J is TRBJ2-7, with TRBD1 identical over 11 bases. The receptor was derived from a woman between 65 and 79 years old with active COVID-19. CDR3 amino acids: CASSSLGTGGSFSYEQYF. The CDR3, as DNA: TGTGCCAGCAGCTCCCTCGGGACAGGGGGTTCTTTTTCCTACGAGCAGTACTTC.